This T cell receptor beta chain was sequenced in a study of molecular identifiers for immune sequencing clone quantification. CD8+CD4-CCR7+CD45RA+ sorting gave the naive CD8 T cells. Previously described methods and listed TCR primers were employed for the bulk TCR libraries. TCRdb reprocessed the PCR reads with MiXCR, giving one entry per CDR3 protein. The table lists about 97,000 distinct CDR3 sequences, roughly a quarter of them singletons. Overall study findings and caveats: In CMV-specific effectors, clones above 20 copies held over 97% of molecules; naive, under 1%.

A single count supports this clonotype. No antigen is known for it. One base away lies a much larger clone, so this may be a sequencing read error. The sequencing input was naive CD8+ T cells from blood, with Jurkat cell RNA spiked in. The subset is: FACS-sorted CD8+CD4-CCR7+CD45RA+ naive T cells. The receptor was derived from a human donor in good health. Some libraries in this study had Jurkat cell RNA spiked in.

In DNA, the CDR3 is TGTACCATCAGGACAGGGGAGGAGACCCAGTACTTC. Protein: CTIRTGEETQYF. The chain employs TRBV10-3 and TRBJ2-5, with TRBD1 matching 9 bases. The CDR3 runs 12 residues. Per germline, CDR1 ENHRY and CDR2 SYGVKD.